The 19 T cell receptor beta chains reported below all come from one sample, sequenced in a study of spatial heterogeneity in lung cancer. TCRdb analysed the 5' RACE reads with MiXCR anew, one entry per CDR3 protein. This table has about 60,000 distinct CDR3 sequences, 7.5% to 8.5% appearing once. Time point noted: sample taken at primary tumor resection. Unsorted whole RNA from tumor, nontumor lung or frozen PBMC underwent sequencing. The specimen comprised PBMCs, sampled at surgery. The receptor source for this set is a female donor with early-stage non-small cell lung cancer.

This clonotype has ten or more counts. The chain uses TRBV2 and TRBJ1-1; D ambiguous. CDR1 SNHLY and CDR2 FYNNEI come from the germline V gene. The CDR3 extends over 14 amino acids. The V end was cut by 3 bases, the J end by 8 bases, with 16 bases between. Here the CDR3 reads CASSEGSPLAEAFF. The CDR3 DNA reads TGTGCCAGCAGTGAGGGGTCCCCCCTGGCGGAAGCTTTCTTT.

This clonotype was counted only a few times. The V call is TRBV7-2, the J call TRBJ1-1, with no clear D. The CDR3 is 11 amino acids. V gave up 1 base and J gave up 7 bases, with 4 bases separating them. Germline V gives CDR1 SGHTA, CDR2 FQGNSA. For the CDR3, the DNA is TGTGCCAGCAGCTTAGTCTTTGAAGCTTTCTTT. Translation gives CASSLVFEAFF.

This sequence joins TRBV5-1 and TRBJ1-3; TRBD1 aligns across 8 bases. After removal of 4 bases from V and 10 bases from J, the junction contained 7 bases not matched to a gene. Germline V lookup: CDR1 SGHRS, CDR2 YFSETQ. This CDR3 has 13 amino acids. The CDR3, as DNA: TGCGCCAGCAGCCAGGGACAGGAAGGGACCATATATTTT. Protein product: CASSQGQEGTIYF.

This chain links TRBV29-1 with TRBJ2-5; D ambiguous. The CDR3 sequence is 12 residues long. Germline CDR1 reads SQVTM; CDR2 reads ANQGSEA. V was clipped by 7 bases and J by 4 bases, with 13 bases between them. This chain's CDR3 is CSAGLDRETQYF. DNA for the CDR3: TGCAGCGCCGGTCTGGATCGAGAGACCCAGTACTTC.

In DNA, the CDR3 is TGTGCCAGCAGCTTGGGGCCAGCCTCTGGGGCCAACGTCCTGACTTTC. Its protein product is CASSLGPASGANVLTF. This chain connects TRBV5-5 to TRBJ2-6; D is uncertain. Trimming pared 0 bases from V and 0 bases from J, leaving 7 bases between. The germline V gene has CDR1 SGHKS and CDR2 YYEKEE (reference sequence). This CDR3 contains 16 residues.

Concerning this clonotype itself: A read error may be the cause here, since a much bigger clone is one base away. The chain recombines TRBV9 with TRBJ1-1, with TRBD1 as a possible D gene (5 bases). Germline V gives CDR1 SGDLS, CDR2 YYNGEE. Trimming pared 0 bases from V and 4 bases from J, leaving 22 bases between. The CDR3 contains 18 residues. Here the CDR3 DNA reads TGTGCCAGCAGCGTAGATCCCTCACAGGAAAACATGAGCACTGAAGCTTTCTTT. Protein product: CASSVDPSQENMSTEAFF.

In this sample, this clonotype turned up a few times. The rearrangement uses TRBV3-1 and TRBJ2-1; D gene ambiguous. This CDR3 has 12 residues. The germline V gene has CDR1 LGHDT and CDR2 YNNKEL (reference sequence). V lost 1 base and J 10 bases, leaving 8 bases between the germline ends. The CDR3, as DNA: TGTGCCAGCAGCCAAGTAACTAAGGAGCAGTTCTTC. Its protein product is CASSQVTKEQFF.

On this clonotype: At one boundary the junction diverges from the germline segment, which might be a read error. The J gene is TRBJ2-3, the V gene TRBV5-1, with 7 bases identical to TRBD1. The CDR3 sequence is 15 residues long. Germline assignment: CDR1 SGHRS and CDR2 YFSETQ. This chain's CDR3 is CASSPGTVGTDTRYF. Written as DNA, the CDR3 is TGCGCCAGCAGCCCCGGGACAGTTGGCACAGATACGCGGTATTTT.

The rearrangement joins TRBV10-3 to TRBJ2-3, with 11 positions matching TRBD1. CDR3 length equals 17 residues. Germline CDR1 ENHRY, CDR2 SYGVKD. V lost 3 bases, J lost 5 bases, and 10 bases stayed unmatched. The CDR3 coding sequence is TGTGCCATCAGTGACCTTGAGGACAGGGGGCTTGGAGATACGCAGTATTTT. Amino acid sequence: CAISDLEDRGLGDTQYF.

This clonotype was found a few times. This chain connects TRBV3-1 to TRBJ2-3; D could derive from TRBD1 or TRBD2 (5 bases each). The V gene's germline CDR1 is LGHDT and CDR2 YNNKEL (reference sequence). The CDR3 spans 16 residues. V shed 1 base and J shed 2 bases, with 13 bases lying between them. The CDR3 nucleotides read TGTGCCAGCAGCCAAGTCCGGGACGGCTACACAGATACGCAGTATTTT. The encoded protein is CASSQVRDGYTDTQYF.

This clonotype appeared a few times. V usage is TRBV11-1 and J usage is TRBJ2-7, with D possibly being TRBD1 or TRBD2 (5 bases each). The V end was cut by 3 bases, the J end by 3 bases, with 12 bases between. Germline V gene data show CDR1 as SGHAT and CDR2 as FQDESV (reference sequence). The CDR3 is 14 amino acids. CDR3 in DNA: TGTGCCAGCAGCTTCGGGACCGGATACTACGAGCAGTACTTC. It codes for CASSFGTGYYEQYF.

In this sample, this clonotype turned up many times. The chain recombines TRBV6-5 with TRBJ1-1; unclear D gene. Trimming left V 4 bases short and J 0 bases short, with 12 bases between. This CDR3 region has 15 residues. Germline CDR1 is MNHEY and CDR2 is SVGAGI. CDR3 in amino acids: CASSSFLGMNTEAFF. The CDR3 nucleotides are TGTGCCAGCAGTTCATTCTTGGGGATGAACACTGAAGCTTTCTTT.

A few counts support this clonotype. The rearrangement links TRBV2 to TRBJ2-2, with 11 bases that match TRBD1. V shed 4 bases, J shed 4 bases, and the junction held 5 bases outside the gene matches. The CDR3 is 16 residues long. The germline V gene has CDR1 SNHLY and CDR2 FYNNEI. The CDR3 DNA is TGTGCCAGCAGTGGGGACAGGGGGAAAGTCACCGGGGAGCTGTTTTTT. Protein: CASSGDRGKVTGELFF.

The CDR3 loop reads CASSRSRGGGPPEQFF. The CDR3 nucleotides read TGTGCCAGTAGCAGGAGTCGGGGCGGGGGGCCTCCTGAGCAGTTCTTC. The chain couples TRBV19 to TRBJ2-1, with 8 bases identical to TRBD2. V gave up 6 bases and J gave up 9 bases; unmatched junction bases: 16. The germline gives CDR1 LNHDA, CDR2 SQIVND (reference sequence). This CDR3 is built from 16 residues.

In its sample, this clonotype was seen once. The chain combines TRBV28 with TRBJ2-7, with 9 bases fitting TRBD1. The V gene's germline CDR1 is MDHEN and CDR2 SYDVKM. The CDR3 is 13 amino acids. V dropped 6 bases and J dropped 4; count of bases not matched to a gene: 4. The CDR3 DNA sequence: TGTGCCAGCAGGGACAGGGGTTCTTACGAGCAGTACTTC. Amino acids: CASRDRGSYEQYF.

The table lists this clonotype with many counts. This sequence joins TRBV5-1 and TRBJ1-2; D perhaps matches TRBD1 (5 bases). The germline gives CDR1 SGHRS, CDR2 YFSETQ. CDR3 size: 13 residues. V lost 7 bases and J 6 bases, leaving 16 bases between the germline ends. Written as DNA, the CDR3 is TGCGCCAGCCGGGAGCAGGGCGGAGATGGCTACACCTTC. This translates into CASREQGGDGYTF.

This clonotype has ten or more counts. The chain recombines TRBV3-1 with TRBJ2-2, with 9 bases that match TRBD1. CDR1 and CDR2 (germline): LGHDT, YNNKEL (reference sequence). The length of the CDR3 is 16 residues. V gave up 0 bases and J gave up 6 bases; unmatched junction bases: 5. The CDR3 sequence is CASSQELTGGAGELFF. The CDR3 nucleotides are TGTGCCAGCAGCCAAGAGCTCACAGGGGGCGCCGGGGAGCTGTTTTTT.

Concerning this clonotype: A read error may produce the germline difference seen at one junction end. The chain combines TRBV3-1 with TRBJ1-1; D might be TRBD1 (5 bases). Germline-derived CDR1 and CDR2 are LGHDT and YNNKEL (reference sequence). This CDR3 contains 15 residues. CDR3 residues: CASSQWGGGNSEAFF. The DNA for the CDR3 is TGTGCCAGCAGCCAATGGGGCGGGGGGAACTCTGAAGCTTTCTTT.

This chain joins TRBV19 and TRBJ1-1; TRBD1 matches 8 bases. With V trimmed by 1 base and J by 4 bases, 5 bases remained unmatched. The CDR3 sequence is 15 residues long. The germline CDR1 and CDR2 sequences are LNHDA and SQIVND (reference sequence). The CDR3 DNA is TGTGCCAGTAGTATAGGGACAGGGTGGGGCACTGAAGCTTTCTTT. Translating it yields CASSIGTGWGTEAFF.